This entry features one TCR beta chain sequence. No cognate antigen has been identified for it. Nothing much larger sits one base from this clone, and base qualities are not available. The data belong to a study of blood T cell repertoires in COVID-19 (dated by TCRdb to between 2020 and 2021). Notes on the research overall: Collaborator samples came from the United States, Italy and Spain and covered acute and convalescent phases of COVID-19. The prospective study material was composed of cDNA or gDNA derived from T cells, B-cell-depleted T cells, or PBMCs. Subjects who had been exposed to COVID-19, were actively infected with it, or had recovered from it provided the deeply sampled blood TCRbeta repertoires that made up the dataset. The repertoires were released in a freely available public database intended as a resource for research on the immune response to SARS-CoV-2. Samples were obtained from the ongoing ImmuneRACE study (first 160 participants) and from over 1,000 subjects provided by 6 global collaborators. Sample metadata almost always included a de-identified subject ID, COVID-19 status, age in years and sex. Where available, HLA class I and class II types were taken from metadata supplied by the sample provider and were not determined by assay-based typing. Results the study describes overall, beyond this receptor: Clinical and demographic metadata were provided uncurated, with the amount varying by source and participant.

Collaborating institutions collected whole blood in K2EDTA tubes following their own protocols. Collaborator samples were shipped for TCRbeta analysis as frozen whole blood, isolated PBMCs, or DNA extracted from either sample type. TCRbeta CDR3 regions were amplified from genomic DNA by means of the immunoSEQ Assay, a bias-controlled multiplex PCR. Under the source paper's analysis protocol: The number of nucleated cells in each sample was estimated by amplification of reference gene primers within the assay. To quantify the absolute abundance of each unique TCRbeta CDR3 rearrangement, sequence reads were collapsed and filtered. Productive Simpson clonality was computed per sample as the square root of Simpson's diversity index over productive rearrangements. Not all clones reach the TCRdb copy of this immuneACCESS table, which keeps in-frame sequences only. Checked studies attribute under half of the gap to unresolved V genes and leave the rest unexplained. The D gene and trimming were derived from the DNA, and the V and J assignments and clone size from that table. Present in this sample are approximately 270,000 clones, around 90% of which were seen just once. In total, the top ten clones hold 2% to 2.5% of the sample.

Germline trimming amounts to 8 bases on V and 6 bases on J, with 9 as the count of junction bases outside the gene matches. Spanning cysteine to phenylalanine, the CDR3 consists of 15 amino acids. Just CDR3 DNA is preserved here, 45 bases in frame from base 1. The germline V gene sets CDR1 to SNHLY and CDR2 to FYNNEI. Here the chain combines TRBV2 and TRBJ2-2; 10 junctional bases match TRBD1. Sequences were obtained from peripheral blood. The sequence was collected from a man in his fifties or sixties with acute or convalescent COVID-19. For the CDR3, the sequence is CASALGQGKAGELFF. The nucleotide sequence is TGTGCCAGCGCCCTGGGACAGGGGAAGGCCGGGGAGCTGTTTTTT.